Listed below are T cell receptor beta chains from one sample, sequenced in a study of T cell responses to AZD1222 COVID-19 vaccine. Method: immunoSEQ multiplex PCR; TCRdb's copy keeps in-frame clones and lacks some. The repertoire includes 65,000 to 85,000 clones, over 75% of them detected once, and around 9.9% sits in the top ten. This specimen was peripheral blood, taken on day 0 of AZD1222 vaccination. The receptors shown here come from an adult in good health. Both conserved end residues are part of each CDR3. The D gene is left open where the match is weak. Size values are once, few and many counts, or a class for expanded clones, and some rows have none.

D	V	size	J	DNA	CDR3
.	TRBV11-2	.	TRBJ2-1	TGTGCCAGCAGCTTAGTCTTACAGCATCGCTCCTACAATGAGCAGTTCTTC	CASSLVLQHRSYNEQFF
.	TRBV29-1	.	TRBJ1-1	TGCAGCGTTGACCGTGGCGCTGAAGCTTTCTTT	CSVDRGAEAFF
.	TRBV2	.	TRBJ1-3	TGTGCCAGCAGTGAAACAGGCGGCTCTGGAAACACCATATATTTT	CASSETGGSGNTIYF
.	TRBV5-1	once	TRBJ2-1	TGCGCCAGCAGCTCCCGATTGACAGCAGTCATAGGGGGATACAATGAGCAGTTCTTC	CASSSRLTAVIGGYNEQFF
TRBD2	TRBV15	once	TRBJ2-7	TGTGCCACCAGCAGAGATGCGGCGGCTAGCGGGAAAGGCGAGCAGTACTTC	CATSRDAAASGKGEQYF
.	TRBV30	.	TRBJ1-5	TGTGCCTGGAGGAATCCAGGAAGCAATCAGCCCCAGCATTTT	CAWRNPGSNQPQHF
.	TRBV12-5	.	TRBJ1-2	TGTGCTAGTGGTTCCGGGGTTGGGGGGAACTATGGCTACACCTTC	CASGSGVGGNYGYTF
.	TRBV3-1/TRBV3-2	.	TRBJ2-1	TGTGCCAGCAGCCCCTCGGGGGGCTGGGATGAGCAGTTCTTC	CASSPSGGWDEQFF
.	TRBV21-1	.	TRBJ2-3	TGTGCCAGCAGCAAACCCAGCGTGGGACTAGCAGGACCAGATACGCAGTATTTT	CASSKPSVGLAGPDTQYF
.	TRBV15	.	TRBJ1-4	TGTGCCACCAGCAGGTCCACAGGGCCTAATGAAAAACTGTTTTTT	CATSRSTGPNEKLFF
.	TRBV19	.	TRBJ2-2	TGTGCCAGTAGTATATCCAGTGGGAACACCGGGGAGCTGTTTTTT	CASSISSGNTGELFF
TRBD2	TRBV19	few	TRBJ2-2	TGTGCCAGTAGTATAGAGCTACAAGCGGGGGGGCCTACCGGGGAGCTGTTTTTT	CASSIELQAGGPTGELFF
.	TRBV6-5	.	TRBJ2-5	TGTGCCAGCAGTCTAGCGACCTATGGGGAGACCCAGTACTTC	CASSLATYGETQYF
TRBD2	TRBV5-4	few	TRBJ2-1	TGTGCCAGCAGCTTGGGGCTCTTGGGGGGGAATGAGCAGTTCTTC	CASSLGLLGGNEQFF
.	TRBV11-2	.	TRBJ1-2	TGTGCCAGCAGCTTACAGGGATTACTTGGCTACACCTTC	CASSLQGLLGYTF
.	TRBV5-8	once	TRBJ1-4	TGTGCCAGCAGCCGCTCGGGAGCAACTAATGAAAAACTGTTTTTT	CASSRSGATNEKLFF
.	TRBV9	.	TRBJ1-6	TGTGCCAGCAGCGCTGGGACGACCGGACTTATGAGAAATTCACCCCTCCACTTT	CASSAGTTGLMRNSPLHF
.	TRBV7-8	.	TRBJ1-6	TGTGCCAGCAGCTTGGATAATTCACCCCTCCACTTT	CASSLDNSPLHF
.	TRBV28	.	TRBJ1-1	TGTGCCAGCACAAGGGGGGATAGGGGAGCTTTCTTT	CASTRGDRGAFF
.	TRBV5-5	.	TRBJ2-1	TGTGCCAGCAGCTGGGGACCGGACTACAATGAGCAGTTCTTC	CASSWGPDYNEQFF
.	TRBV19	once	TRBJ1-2	TGTGCCAGTAGCCCCCAGGGAGATCTCTATGGCTACACCTTC	CASSPQGDLYGYTF
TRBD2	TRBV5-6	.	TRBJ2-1	TGTGCCAGCAGCTTGGACGGGAGGCGGGAGGGCCTGAATGAGCAGTTCTTC	CASSLDGRREGLNEQFF
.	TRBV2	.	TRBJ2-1	TGTGCCAGCAGTTATAGCGCCGACCGAGCACCCTACAATGAGCAGTTCTTC	CASSYSADRAPYNEQFF
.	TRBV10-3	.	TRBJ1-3	TGTGCCATCAGTGACCCGGACCGCTCTGGAAACACCATATATTTT	CAISDPDRSGNTIYF
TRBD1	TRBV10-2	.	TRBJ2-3	TGCGCCAGCAGACCAACAGGGGCCTCGGATACGCAGTATTTT	CASRPTGASDTQYF